The next 18 T cell receptor beta chains were all read from a single sample in a study of shared T cell receptors in the human thymus. Method: immunoSEQ multiplex PCR; TCRdb's copy keeps in-frame clones and lacks some. The data contain 63,000 or so clones, around 96% of them singletons. Sequenced material: thymocytes. These receptors all stem from a human donor.

The V and J genes are TRBV7-2 and TRBJ1-2; 8 bases map to TRBD1. This CDR3 is 12 amino acids long. The germline V gene has CDR1 SGHTA and CDR2 FQGNSA. V shed 5 bases, J shed 8 bases, and the junction held 4 bases outside the gene matches. CDR3 nucleotides: TGTGCCAGCAGCCCAGGGGGCTGGGGCTACACCTTC. It codes for CASSPGGWGYTF.

This rearrangement joins TRBV7-9 to TRBJ1-2; D not resolved. CDR1 and CDR2 from the germline V gene are SEHNR and FQNEAQ (reference sequence). The V end was cut by 8 bases, the J end by 1 base, with 14 bases between. The CDR3 is 14 residues long. The CDR3 DNA follows: TGTGCCAGCTCCCCCCGCGGGGTTAACTATGGCTACACCTTC. It encodes CASSPRGVNYGYTF. The whole variable domain, filled in from reference TRBV7-9 and TRBJ1-2, reads DTGVSQNPRHKITKRGQNVTFRCDPISEHNRLYWYRQTLGQGPEFLTYFQNEAQLEKSRLLSDRFSAERPKGSFSTLEIQRTEQGDSAMYLCASSPRGVNYGYTFGSGTRLTVV.

The gene calls are TRBV5-1 and TRBJ1-1; 10 bases align to TRBD1. V shed 4 bases and J 1 base; nucleotides not matched to a gene: 10. The CDR3 contains 17 residues. The V gene's germline CDR1 is SGHRS and CDR2 YFSETQ. In DNA form, the CDR3 reads TGCGCCAGCAGCCTGTTTGGGACAGGGGTGGAGAACACTGAAGCTTTCTTT. It translates to CASSLFGTGVENTEAFF.

The chain recombines TRBV6-4 with TRBJ1-1, with D possibly TRBD1 on 5 matching bases. V was clipped by 4 bases and J by 3 bases, with 15 bases between them. Germline loops: CDR1 MRHNA, CDR2 SNTAGT. The CDR3 is 15 residues long. The CDR3 loop is CASSASSGDHTEAFF. The CDR3 DNA sequence: TGTGCCAGCAGTGCGTCCTCTGGGGACCACACTGAAGCTTTCTTT.

This CDR3 reads CASSLATGIAPYEQYF. In DNA, the CDR3 is TGCGCCAGCAGCTTAGCGACAGGGATTGCCCCCTACGAGCAGTACTTC. This chain links TRBV5-1 with TRBJ2-7; 7 bases map to TRBD1. Germline V gene data show CDR1 as SGHRS and CDR2 as YFSETQ. The CDR3 sequence is 16 residues long. V shed 2 bases and J 2 bases; nucleotides not matched to a gene: 10.

The chain is built from TRBV13 and TRBJ1-1, with 11 bases fitting TRBD1. This CDR3 has 16 amino acids. The germline CDR1 and CDR2 sequences are PRHDT and FYEKMQ (reference sequence). With 5 bases clipped from V and 4 bases from J, the junction kept 9 bases outside the gene matches. The CDR3 sequence is CASSGEGQGVGTEAFF. DNA of the CDR3: TGTGCCAGCAGCGGAGAGGGACAGGGGGTCGGCACTGAAGCTTTCTTT.

This chain joins TRBV9 and TRBJ2-5; the D gene could be TRBD1 or TRBD2 (5 bases each). Germline values: CDR1 SGDLS, CDR2 YYNGEE. Trimming pared 6 bases from V and 5 bases from J, leaving 38 bases between. The CDR3 has 21 residues. CDR3 bases: TGTGCCAGCACCCCTGATCCCCCGGGGAGAACGTCCGAGGGGCTGGTCGAGACCCAGTACTTC. It yields the protein CASTPDPPGRTSEGLVETQYF.

This clone was detected once. The J gene is TRBJ2-2, the V gene TRBV27; D is unresolved. V gave up 6 bases and J gave up 1 base, with 18 bases separating them. The length of the CDR3 is 17 residues. Germline CDR1 reads MNHEY; CDR2 reads SMNVEV (reference sequence). CDR3 sequence reads: CASSHDGPYQNTGELFF. The CDR3 DNA reads as TGTGCCAGCAGCCACGACGGGCCCTATCAGAACACCGGGGAGCTGTTTTTT.

CDR3 nucleotides: TGTGCCAGCAGTCGTCCGGGACTAGCGGGGGGGCTGACAGATACGCAGTATTTT. Amino acids: CASSRPGLAGGLTDTQYF. The chain carries TRBV4-2 and TRBJ2-3; 16 nucleotides align to TRBD2. Germline trimming cut 6 bases from V and 3 bases from J; bases unmatched to any gene: 9. The CDR3 runs 18 residues. The germline V gene has CDR1 LGHNA and CDR2 YNFKEQ.

The chain combines TRBV2 with TRBJ1-5; D unresolved. Germline V gene data show CDR1 as SNHLY and CDR2 as FYNNEI. The V end was cut by 1 base, the J end by 8 bases, with 6 bases between. The length of the CDR3 is 12 residues. CDR3 bases: TGTGCCAGCAGTGAAGGTTCGGAGCCCCAGCATTTT. Translating it yields CASSEGSEPQHF.

The chain links TRBV7-3 to TRBJ1-5, with a weak D call TRBD1 (5 bases). CDR3 length: 16 residues. The germline gives CDR1 SGHTA, CDR2 FQGTGA. V was cut by 1 base and J by 0 bases, with 10 bases left in between. CDR3 region: CASSLRGDDSNQPQHF. DNA for the CDR3: TGTGCCAGCAGCTTAAGAGGGGACGATAGCAATCAGCCCCAGCATTTT. The full variable domain, rest sourced from reference TRBV7-3 and TRBJ1-5, is GAGVSQTPSNKVTEKGKYVELRCDPISGHTALYWYRQSLGQGPEFLIYFQGTGAADDSGLPNDRFFAVRPEGSVSTLKIQRTERGDSAVYLCASSLRGDDSNQPQHFGDGTRLSIL.

This clone was seen just once. The chain joins TRBV27 to TRBJ2-5; 10 bases match TRBD1. Germline CDR1 is MNHEY and CDR2 is SMNVEV (reference sequence). The CDR3 extends over 15 amino acids. V trimming: 5 bases; J trimming: 5 bases; junction bases outside the gene matches: 8. This CDR3 reads CASSDPGQGLETQYF. The DNA for the CDR3 is TGTGCCAGCAGTGATCCGGGACAGGGGTTGGAGACCCAGTACTTC.

V is TRBV30 and J is TRBJ1-3; a weak D match, TRBD1 (5 bases). CDR1 GTSNPN and CDR2 SVGIG come from the germline V gene (reference sequence). Trimming cost V 0 bases and J 0 bases, with 12 bases left between them. The CDR3 runs 16 residues. The CDR3 loop reads CAWSVRNRSSGNTIYF. The CDR3 coding sequence is TGTGCCTGGAGTGTACGAAACAGGAGCTCTGGAAACACCATATATTTT.

The V call is TRBV7-9, the J call TRBJ1-1; weak D call: TRBD1 (6 bases). Germline V lookup: CDR1 SEHNR, CDR2 FQNEAQ (reference sequence). The CDR3 runs to 16 residues. V was clipped by 3 bases and J by 1 base, with 15 bases between them. This CDR3 reads CASSFRPGDRNTEAFF. The CDR3 bases are TGTGCCAGCAGCTTCCGGCCAGGGGATAGGAACACTGAAGCTTTCTTT.

CDR3 loop: CASSFETGGSYNSPLHF. The CDR3 coding sequence is TGCGCCAGCAGCTTCGAAACAGGGGGTTCCTATAATTCACCCCTCCACTTT. The chain joins TRBV5-1 to TRBJ1-6; TRBD1 matches at 8 bases. The CDR3 loop spans 17 amino acids. Germline values: CDR1 SGHRS, CDR2 YFSETQ. Trimming cost V 2 bases and J 1 base; bases outside gene matches: 5. The variable domain in full, completed from reference TRBV5-1 and TRBJ1-6, reads KAGVTQTPRYLIKTRGQQVTLSCSPISGHRSVSWYQQTPGQGLQFLFEYFSETQRNKGNFPGRFSGRQFSNSRSEMNVSTLELGDSALYLCASSFETGGSYNSPLHFGNGTRLTVT.

The V gene is TRBV6-6, the J gene TRBJ1-2; possibly TRBD1 for D (6 bases). CDR1 and CDR2 (germline): MNHNY, SVGAGI (reference sequence). The CDR3 is 15 residues long. V gave up 7 bases and J gave up 8 bases, with 23 bases separating them. CDR3 nucleotides: TGTGCCAGCACCCTATGGACAGACTACATCGGGGGCTACACCTTC. Its protein is CASTLWTDYIGGYTF.

The gene calls are TRBV7-2 and TRBJ2-7; 12 positions agree with TRBD2. J was trimmed by 3 bases and V by 5 bases; bases with no gene match: 14. CDR1 and CDR2 from the germline V gene are SGHTA and FQGNSA. This CDR3 spans 18 amino acids. The CDR3 region has the DNA TGTGCCAGCAGCCTCGGGGGGGAAAGGACTAGCGGGGACTACGAGCAGTACTTC. Encoded protein: CASSLGGERTSGDYEQYF.

The J gene is TRBJ1-2, the V gene TRBV9; weak D call: TRBD1 (5 bases). The CDR3 is 15 residues long. Trimming removed 2 bases from V and 4 bases from J, with 15 bases in between. Germline CDR1 and CDR2: SGDLS and YYNGEE. The CDR3: CASSVEGEGCYGYTF. The CDR3 bases are TGTGCCAGCAGCGTCGAGGGAGAGGGGTGCTATGGCTACACCTTC.